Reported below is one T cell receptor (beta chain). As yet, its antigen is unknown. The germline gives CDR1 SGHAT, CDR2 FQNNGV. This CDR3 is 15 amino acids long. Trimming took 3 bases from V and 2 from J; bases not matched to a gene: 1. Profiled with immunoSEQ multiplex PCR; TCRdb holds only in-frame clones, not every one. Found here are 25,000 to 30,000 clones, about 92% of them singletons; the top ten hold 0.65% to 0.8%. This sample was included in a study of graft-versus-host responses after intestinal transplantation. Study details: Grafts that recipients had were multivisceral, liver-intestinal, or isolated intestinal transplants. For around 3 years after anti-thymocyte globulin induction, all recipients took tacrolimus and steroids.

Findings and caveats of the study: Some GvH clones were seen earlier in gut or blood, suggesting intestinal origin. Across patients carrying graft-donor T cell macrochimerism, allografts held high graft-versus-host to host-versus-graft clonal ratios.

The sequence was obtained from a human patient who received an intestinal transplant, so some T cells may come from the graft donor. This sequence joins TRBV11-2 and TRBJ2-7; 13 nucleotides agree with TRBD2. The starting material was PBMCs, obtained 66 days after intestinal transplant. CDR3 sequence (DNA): TGTGCCAGCAGCTTCACTAGCGGGGGGGCCTACGAGCAGTACTTC. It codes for CASSFTSGGAYEQYF.